There are a few counts of the clone carrying this T cell receptor beta chain. The antigen remains undetermined. MiXCR, run by TCRdb on the 5' RACE reads, gives a single entry per CDR3 protein. Here the sample spans 260,000 or so distinct CDR3 sequences, approximately 6.8% being singletons. The record originates from a study of identical twins. Study-level results: Models predicted too little out-of-frame TCR alpha sharing in monozygotic twins.

This CDR3 is 15 amino acids long. The germline V gene has CDR1 PRHDT and CDR2 FYEKMQ (reference sequence). Trimming cost V 2 bases and J 0 bases, with 10 bases left between them. These same records also appear under a second study, on yellow fever vaccine responses in identical twins.

The rearrangement links TRBV13 to TRBJ1-1; D ambiguous. Material: CD8+ T cells sorted from blood. The sequence was collected from a woman under 30 in good health. Here the CDR3 DNA reads TGTGCCAGCAGCTTATGGGAGGTCATGAACACTGAAGCTTTCTTT. Translating it yields CASSLWEVMNTEAFF.